The source of this T cell receptor (beta chain) is a study of control samples from healthy donors and cancer patients. Data came from immunoSEQ multiplex PCR; TCRdb stores just in-frame clones and leaves some out. This sample has under 450,000 clones; 80% to 95% occur once, and the top ten carry 5.5% to 8%. This CDR3 has 15 amino acids. Per the germline V gene, CDR1 is LNHDA and CDR2 is SQIVND (reference sequence). Deletions cut 2 bases from V and 6 bases from J, with 14 bases between. This TCR derives from a man aged 35 to 55 with head and neck cancer. The V and J genes are TRBV19 and TRBJ1-5, with a weak D call TRBD1 (6 bases). Sequences were obtained from PBMCs. The CDR3 sequence is CASSISSGVAQPQHF. The CDR3 DNA is TGTGCCAGTAGTATATCGTCAGGGGTTGCTCAGCCCCAGCATTTT.